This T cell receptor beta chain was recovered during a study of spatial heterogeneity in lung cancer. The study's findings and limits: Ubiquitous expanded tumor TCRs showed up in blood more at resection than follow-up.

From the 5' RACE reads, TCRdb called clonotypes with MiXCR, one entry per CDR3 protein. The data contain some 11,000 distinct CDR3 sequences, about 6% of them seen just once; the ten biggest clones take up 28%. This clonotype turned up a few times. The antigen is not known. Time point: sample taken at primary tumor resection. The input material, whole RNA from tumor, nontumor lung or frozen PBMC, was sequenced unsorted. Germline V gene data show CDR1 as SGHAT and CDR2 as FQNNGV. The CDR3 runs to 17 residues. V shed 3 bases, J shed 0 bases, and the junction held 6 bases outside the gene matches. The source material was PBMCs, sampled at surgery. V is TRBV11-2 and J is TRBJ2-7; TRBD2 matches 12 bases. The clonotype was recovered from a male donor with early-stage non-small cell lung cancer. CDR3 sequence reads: CASSLFATSGSSYEQYF. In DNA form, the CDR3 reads TGTGCCAGCAGCTTGTTCGCGACTAGCGGGAGCTCCTACGAGCAGTACTTC.